A single sample gave rise to the 19 T cell receptor beta chains below, sequenced in a study of identical twins. MiXCR, applied by TCRdb to the 5' RACE reads, yields one record per CDR3 protein. The sample lists approximately 190,000 distinct CDR3 sequences, about 15% occurring once. Another study also made use of these data, one on T cells expressing NK-cell markers.

What was sequenced was CD8+ T cells sorted from blood. The receptors here all came from a woman aged 18-29 years in good health.

The sample holds a few counts of this clonotype. This chain joins TRBV7-9 and TRBJ2-1; 11 nucleotides agree with TRBD1. The CDR3 has 13 residues. The trim removed 8 bases at V and 6 bases at J, leaving 3 bases unmatched. CDR1 is SEHNR, CDR2 FQNEAQ, per germline (reference sequence). The CDR3 DNA follows: TGTGCCAGCGGACAGGGGGCTGGCAATGAGCAGTTCTTC. Its protein product is CASGQGAGNEQFF. The whole variable domain, remainder taken from reference TRBV7-9 and TRBJ2-1, is DTGVSQNPRHKITKRGQNVTFRCDPISEHNRLYWYRQTLGQGPEFLTYFQNEAQLEKSRLLSDRFSAERPKGSFSTLEIQRTEQGDSAMYLCASGQGAGNEQFFGPGTRLTVL.

This clonotype showed up many times. The rearrangement joins TRBV12-3 or TRBV12-4 to TRBJ1-2; perhaps TRBD1 as D (5 bases). This CDR3 comprises 13 residues. Between the trimmed V and J ends, which lost 6 bases and 4 bases, there was a span of 12 bases. DNA for the CDR3: TGTGCCAGCAGCCCGGGGGGGTTCTATGGCTACACCTTC. It is translated as CASSPGGFYGYTF.

This clonotype was counted only a few times. The chain uses TRBV27 and TRBJ2-7; TRBD2 aligns across 7 bases. The CDR3 runs to 14 residues. Germline-derived CDR1 and CDR2 are MNHEY and SMNVEV (reference sequence). Germline trimming cut 4 bases from V and 0 bases from J; bases unmatched to any gene: 3. CDR3 nucleotides: TGTGCCAGCAGTTGGGCTAGCGGCTCCTACGAGCAGTACTTC. Translation: CASSWASGSYEQYF.

This clonotype has a handful of counts. The chain recombines TRBV7-8 with TRBJ2-2; D tentatively fits TRBD1 or TRBD2 (7 bases each). V lost 3 bases, J lost 7 bases, and 15 bases lay in between. Germline V gene data show CDR1 as SGHVS and CDR2 as FQNEAQ. The CDR3 runs 15 residues. CDR3: CASSFYQGGVGELFF. The DNA for the CDR3 is TGTGCCAGCAGCTTCTACCAGGGGGGGGTCGGGGAGCTGTTTTTT. Together with reference TRBV7-8 and TRBJ2-2, the CDR3 gives the full variable domain: GAGVSQSPRYKVAKRGQDVALRCDPISGHVSLFWYQQALGQGPEFLTYFQNEAQLDKSGLPSDRFFAERPEGSVSTLKIQRTQQEDSAVYLCASSFYQGGVGELFFGEGSRLTVL.

This clonotype has more than one count but fewer than ten. The CDR3 DNA reads as TGTGCCAGCAGCCCGCATATGAACACTGAAGCTTTCTTT. It specifies CASSPHMNTEAFF. The genes are TRBV12-3 or TRBV12-4 and TRBJ1-1; D unresolved. This CDR3 has 13 amino acids. Trimming shortened V by 6 bases and J by 0 bases, and 8 bases separated the two germline ends.

This clonotype was counted only a few times. J is TRBJ2-7 and V is TRBV7-9; tentative D call: TRBD2 (6 bases). The CDR3 length is 14 residues. Germline V gives CDR1 SEHNR, CDR2 FQNEAQ (reference sequence). The V gene lost 4 bases and the J gene lost 6 bases, with 16 bases spanning the gap. For the CDR3, the DNA is TGTGCCAGCAGCTCAACTGGGGGGAACCTCGAGCAGTACTTC. Translated: CASSSTGGNLEQYF.

This clonotype was seen more than once but under ten times. The genes are TRBV5-1 and TRBJ2-1, with TRBD2 identical over 13 bases. With 4 bases clipped from V and 7 bases from J, the junction kept 17 bases outside the gene matches. Per the germline V gene, CDR1 is SGHRS and CDR2 is YFSETQ. The CDR3 is 19 amino acids. Here the CDR3 reads CASSLGTSGTPLLGNEQFF. The CDR3 region has the DNA TGCGCCAGCAGCCTAGGGACTAGCGGGACGCCACTGCTGGGGAATGAGCAGTTCTTC.

The chain uses TRBV27 and TRBJ2-3, with D hard to call. CDR3 length: 15 amino acids. Germline V lookup: CDR1 MNHEY, CDR2 SMNVEV (reference sequence). Trimming took 5 bases from V and 4 from J, leaving 16 bases between them. CDR3 protein: CASSPQSHPADTQYF. CDR3 DNA: TGTGCCAGCAGTCCTCAGTCCCACCCGGCAGATACGCAGTATTTT.

J is TRBJ2-1 and V is TRBV7-2; 8 nucleotides line up with TRBD2. The CDR3 is 15 residues long. Looked up from germline, CDR1 is SGHTA and CDR2 is FQGNSA. V shed 5 bases and J 5 bases; nucleotides not matched to a gene: 8. For the CDR3, the DNA is TGTGCCAGCAGCCCTTCTATAGCGGGAAACAATGAGCAGTTCTTC. This codes for CASSPSIAGNNEQFF.

The chain has TRBV5-5 and TRBJ1-1, with D maybe TRBD1 (6 bases). V gave up 3 bases and J gave up 6 bases, with 12 bases separating them. The CDR3 is 13 amino acids. Germline V gene lookup returns CDR1 SGHKS and CDR2 YYEKEE (reference sequence). CDR3 protein: CASSWDTGSEAFF. In nucleotides, the CDR3 is TGTGCCAGCAGCTGGGATACAGGGTCTGAAGCTTTCTTT.

V and J are TRBV4-1 and TRBJ2-7; D ambiguous. Germline V gene sequence: CDR1 MGHRA, CDR2 YSYEKL. The CDR3 contains 14 residues. V was shortened by 0 bases and J by 5 bases, with 11 bases between the two germline ends. DNA of the CDR3: TGCGCCAGCAGCCAAGAGGGGTACGTGGACGAGCAGTACTTC. Its protein product is CASSQEGYVDEQYF.

The chain links TRBV9 to TRBJ2-7; no clear D. The V and J ends lost 4 bases and 4 bases respectively, with 15 bases between them. The CDR3 runs to 14 residues. The V gene's germline CDR1 is SGDLS and CDR2 YYNGEE. DNA for the CDR3: TGTGCCAGCAGCCACCGAGGAGAAGCATACGAGCAGTACTTC. This codes for CASSHRGEAYEQYF.

This clonotype has just a few counts. The chain is built from TRBV12-3 or TRBV12-4 and TRBJ2-1; 9 nucleotides line up with TRBD1. This CDR3 comprises 14 residues. Unmatched junction bases numbered 7, after V lost 8 bases and J lost 5 bases. The CDR3 loop is CASSNRGPDNEQFF. In DNA form, the CDR3 reads TGTGCCAGCTCGAACAGGGGGCCGGACAATGAGCAGTTCTTC.

In its sample, this clonotype was seen a few times. As DNA, the CDR3 is TGTGCCATCAGTGAGCCTAGAAAGCGGGACCCGAACTACGAGCAGTACTTC. This encodes CAISEPRKRDPNYEQYF. This rearrangement joins TRBV10-3 to TRBJ2-7; 7 bases map to TRBD2. CDR3 length: 17 amino acids. Losses at the gene ends were 2 bases for V and 3 bases for J; bases not matched to a gene: 13. Germline V gene sequence: CDR1 ENHRY, CDR2 SYGVKD.

This clonotype was counted between two and nine times. The chain recombines TRBV18 with TRBJ1-1; 8 bases agree with TRBD1. Germline V gives CDR1 KGHSH, CDR2 LQKENI. The CDR3 is 17 residues long. Unmatched junction bases numbered 10, after V lost 2 bases and J lost 2 bases. The CDR3 here is CASSPEDRAMGNTEAFF. CDR3 nucleotide sequence: TGTGCCAGCTCACCAGAGGACAGGGCAATGGGAAACACTGAAGCTTTCTTT. Drawing the rest from reference TRBV18 and TRBJ1-1, the complete variable domain is NAGVMQNPRHLVRRRGQEARLRCSPMKGHSHVYWYRQLPEEGLKFMVYLQKENIIDESGMPKERFSAEFPKEGPSILRIQQVVRGDSAAYFCASSPEDRAMGNTEAFFGQGTRLTVV.

This clonotype was seen only a few times. No DNA is shown, since the ends of the CDR3 on it are uncertain; the CDR3 is the one TCRdb lists. The V gene is TRBV7-9, the J gene TRBJ2-1. Per the germline V gene, CDR1 is SEHNR and CDR2 is FQNEAQ (reference sequence). Both ends counted, the CDR3 spans 13 residues. The CDR3 loop is CASSSSVADEQFF.

This clonotype has only a few counts. The chain joins TRBV3-1 to TRBJ2-5; 8 nucleotides agree with TRBD1. Per germline, CDR1 LGHDT and CDR2 YNNKEL (reference sequence). The CDR3 is 18 residues long. V shed 4 bases and J 1 base; nucleotides not matched to a gene: 14. This CDR3 is CASSPYRGSGVTQETQYF. CDR3 nucleotides: TGTGCCAGCAGCCCCTACAGGGGGTCGGGTGTCACCCAAGAGACCCAGTACTTC.

There are a few counts of this clonotype. The rearrangement links TRBV7-2 to TRBJ2-5, with 7 bases matching TRBD2. V dropped 2 bases and J dropped 11; count of bases not matched to a gene: 5. Per germline, CDR1 SGHTA and CDR2 FQGNSA. This CDR3 has 12 residues. The CDR3 spells CASSLLGGPQYF. CDR3 bases: TGTGCCAGCAGCTTATTGGGAGGGCCGCAGTACTTC.

This clonotype appeared a few times. This chain joins TRBV27 and TRBJ2-7, with 8 nucleotides matching TRBD2. V lost 3 bases to trimming and J lost 1 base; unmatched junction nucleotides: 2. Germline CDR1 MNHEY, CDR2 SMNVEV (reference sequence). CDR3 length: 14 residues. As DNA, the CDR3 is TGTGCCAGCAGTTTCGGGACTAGTTCCTACGAGCAGTACTTC. Amino acid sequence: CASSFGTSSYEQYF.